Shown below are 21 T cell receptor beta chains from a single sample sequenced in a study of T-cell memory formation after mild COVID-19. TCRdb recomputed calls from the 5' RACE reads with MiXCR, one row per CDR3 protein. The repertoire holds 250,000 to 350,000 distinct CDR3 sequences, with roughly 16% as singletons. Source material: PBMCs or a T cell subset sorted from them (not recorded which). These receptors were collected from a young man who had mild COVID-19 (a few samples of this study predate the infection). Cell type and time point are not known.

This clonotype was detected many times. The chain recombines TRBV6-1 with TRBJ1-5; 9 positions agree with TRBD1. The V and J ends lost 9 bases and 5 bases, in that order; junction bases with no gene match: 8. Germline CDR1 MNHNS, CDR2 SASEGT. The CDR3 has 14 residues. CDR3 amino acids: CASSRDRVDQPQHF. CDR3 DNA: TGTGCCAGTTCCCGGGACAGGGTTGATCAGCCCCAGCATTTT.

This clonotype was detected only a few times. The chain is built from TRBV5-1 and TRBJ2-7, with 12 bases lining up with TRBD1. Unmatched junction bases numbered 3, after V lost 0 bases and J lost 5 bases. From germline, CDR1 is SGHRS and CDR2 YFSETQ. This CDR3 contains 15 residues. The CDR3 region has the DNA TGCGCCAGCAGCTTGGAGGGACAGGGGGCTCACGAGCAGTACGTC. It codes for CASSLEGQGAHEQYV.

This clonotype was counted at least ten times. V gene TRBV20-1 combines with J gene TRBJ2-1; a weak D match, TRBD1 (6 bases). This CDR3 has 15 amino acids. Trimming pared 3 bases from V and 0 bases from J, leaving 12 bases between. The germline V gene encodes CDR1 DFQATT and CDR2 SNEGSKA (reference sequence). CDR3 DNA sequence: TGCAGTGCTAGGTCGGACAGCAGCTCCTACAATGAGCAGTTCTTC. As protein: CSARSDSSSYNEQFF.

This clonotype came up many times. The V and J genes are TRBV3-2 and TRBJ2-5; TRBD1 is the table's D call and was not checked against the DNA. TRBV3-2 is a listed pseudogene. CDR3 length equals 16 residues. The DNA of the CDR3 is TGTGCCAGCAGCGACCGACAGGGCCCCTATCAAGAGACCCAGTACTTC. This codes for CASSDRQGPYQETQYF.

The rearrangement joins TRBV27 to TRBJ1-4, with TRBD1 identical over 9 bases. This CDR3 comprises 17 residues. The V and J ends lost 4 bases and 6 bases, in that order; junction bases with no gene match: 12. Germline values: CDR1 MNHEY, CDR2 SMNVEV (reference sequence). The CDR3 here is CASSSTGGFSTDEKLFF. As DNA, the CDR3 is TGTGCCAGCAGTTCGACAGGGGGGTTCTCAACCGATGAAAAACTGTTTTTT.

This chain joins TRBV20-1 and TRBJ1-2, with a possible D match to TRBD1 (6 bases). There are 12 residues in the CDR3. V was clipped by 5 bases and J by 5 bases, with 12 bases between them. Germline assignment: CDR1 DFQATT and CDR2 SNEGSKA (reference sequence). The CDR3 region is CSARQGGYGYTF. The CDR3 DNA sequence: TGCAGTGCTCGCCAAGGGGGTTATGGCTACACCTTC.

The chain links TRBV5-8 to TRBJ2-7; 10 positions agree with TRBD2. The CDR3 runs to 15 residues. V lost 5 bases to trimming and J lost 0 bases; unmatched junction nucleotides: 5. CDR1 and CDR2 from the germline V gene are SGHTS and YDEGEE. The DNA of the CDR3 is TGTGCCAGCAGTTGGACTAGCGGTAGCTCCTACGAGCAGTACGTC. Translation gives CASSWTSGSSYEQYV.

The rearrangement joins TRBV29-1 to TRBJ1-1; D call uncertain. This CDR3 spans 10 amino acids. V was clipped by 5 bases and J by 6 bases, with 7 bases between them. The germline V gene has CDR1 SQVTM and CDR2 ANQGSEA. CDR3 in amino acids: CSVNSAEAFF. The CDR3 DNA follows: TGCAGCGTTAACTCGGCTGAAGCTTTCTTT.

This clonotype was observed a handful of times. V gene TRBV9 combines with J gene TRBJ2-2; D is unclear. V was trimmed by 0 bases and J by 5 bases, leaving 2 bases between them. The V gene's germline CDR1 is SGDLS and CDR2 YYNGEE. The CDR3 runs 12 residues. CDR3 residues: CASSVETGELFF. In DNA form, the CDR3 reads TGTGCCAGCAGCGTAGAAACCGGGGAGCTGTTTTTT.

The CDR3 DNA reads TGTGCCAGCAGTGTGACTAGCGGGGAGATCAATGAGCAGTTCTTC. This gives the protein CASSVTSGEINEQFF. The chain has TRBV6-4 and TRBJ2-1; the match to TRBD2 covers 11 bases. With V trimmed by 4 bases and J by 6 bases, 5 bases remained unmatched. The CDR3 has 15 residues. Germline values: CDR1 MRHNA, CDR2 SNTAGT.

The chain is built from TRBV6-5 and TRBJ1-2; D ambiguous. CDR1 is MNHEY, CDR2 SVGAGI, per germline. V lost 7 bases, J lost 3 bases, and 15 bases lay in between. The length of the CDR3 is 14 residues. DNA of the CDR3: TGTGCCAGCACCAATCGGGGATTTCACTATGGCTACACCTTC. Its protein is CASTNRGFHYGYTF.

This clonotype showed up just a few times. The V gene is TRBV12-3 or TRBV12-4, the J gene TRBJ1-1; D is unclear. This CDR3 spans 15 amino acids. Trimming cost V 3 bases and J 4 bases, with 15 bases left between them. The CDR3: CASSLSLFSGTEAFF. The CDR3 nucleotides are TGTGCCAGCAGTTTGTCCCTCTTTAGTGGCACTGAAGCTTTCTTT.

This clonotype occurred many times. CDR3 sequence (DNA): TGTGCCAGCTTTATTTTGGGGCAAGAGACCCAGTACTTC. It encodes CASFILGQETQYF. V and J are TRBV7-9 and TRBJ2-5; D is ambiguous. The CDR3 contains 13 residues. The V end was cut by 8 bases, the J end by 2 bases, with 12 bases between. CDR1 SEHNR and CDR2 FQNEAQ come from the germline V gene (reference sequence).

V is TRBV7-9 and J is TRBJ1-1; TRBD1 might be the D (5 bases). This CDR3 is built from 14 residues. Germline V CDR1 and CDR2: SEHNR, FQNEAQ (reference sequence). Deletions cut 4 bases from V and 5 bases from J, with 14 bases between. CDR3 sequence reads: CASSWRRGGTEAFF. The CDR3, as DNA: TGTGCCAGCAGCTGGCGGCGGGGGGGGACTGAAGCTTTCTTT.

V is TRBV29-1 and J is TRBJ2-1; TRBD1 is a possible D gene (5 bases). Trimming left V 4 bases short and J 5 bases short, with 9 bases between. CDR3 length: 12 residues. The germline V gene encodes CDR1 SQVTM and CDR2 ANQGSEA. DNA for the CDR3: TGCAGCGTTGTCGGACACGACAATGAGCAGTTCTTC. Translation gives CSVVGHDNEQFF.

The table lists this clonotype with a few counts. The chain has TRBV5-6 and TRBJ2-3; D not certain. V lost 4 bases and J 4 bases, leaving 7 bases between the germline ends. Per the germline V gene, CDR1 is SGHDT and CDR2 is YYEEEE. The CDR3 contains 12 residues. In DNA, the CDR3 is TGTGCCAGCAGCGATGGACCAGATACGCAGTATTTT. Translated: CASSDGPDTQYF. The complete variable domain, with remaining parts taken from reference TRBV5-6 and TRBJ2-3, reads DAGVTQSPTHLIKTRGQQVTLRCSPKSGHDTVSWYQQALGQGPQFIFQYYEEEERQRGNFPDRFSGHQFPNYSSELNVNALLLGDSALYLCASSDGPDTQYFGPGTRLTVL.

The genes are TRBV2 and TRBJ1-6, with a tentative D call TRBD1 (5 bases). The germline V gene encodes CDR1 SNHLY and CDR2 FYNNEI. The CDR3 covers 13 residues. The germline V and J ends were trimmed by 6 bases and 9 bases, with 12 bases remaining between them. CDR3 bases: TGTGCCAGCAGGGTCGGGGCGGCTTCACCCCTCCACTTT. Amino acid sequence: CASRVGAASPLHF.

V and J are TRBV6-2 or TRBV6-3 and TRBJ1-1, with a possible D match to TRBD1 (5 bases). V dropped 6 bases and J dropped 4 bases, with 15 bases sitting between them. Germline CDR1 is MNHEY and CDR2 is SVGEGT. This CDR3 has 14 residues. This CDR3 is CASSPSGGTTEAFF. In nucleotides, the CDR3 is TGTGCCAGCAGCCCCTCGGGGGGGACCACTGAAGCTTTCTTT.

This clonotype came up many times. CDR3 nucleotide sequence: TGCGCCAGCAGCCCTTTCGGCGGGGCAGGAAACACCATATATTTT. Protein product: CASSPFGGAGNTIYF. This chain links TRBV5-1 with TRBJ1-3; weak D call: TRBD1 (5 bases). This CDR3 comprises 15 residues. Germline CDR1 is SGHRS and CDR2 is YFSETQ. V was pared by 4 bases and J by 4 bases, with 15 bases between. Using reference TRBV5-1 and TRBJ1-3 for the parts outside the CDR3, the full variable domain is KAGVTQTPRYLIKTRGQQVTLSCSPISGHRSVSWYQQTPGQGLQFLFEYFSETQRNKGNFPGRFSGRQFSNSRSEMNVSTLELGDSALYLCASSPFGGAGNTIYFGEGSWLTVV.

V is TRBV15 and J is TRBJ1-2; 7 bases agree with TRBD1. V lost 0 bases, J lost 3 bases, and 4 bases stayed unmatched. Germline V gene lookup returns CDR1 LNHNV and CDR2 YYDKDF (reference sequence). This CDR3 has 15 amino acids. The CDR3 spells CATSRDRDRYYGYTF. The CDR3, as DNA: TGTGCCACCAGCAGAGACCGGGACAGATACTATGGCTACACCTTC.

A few counts support this clonotype. Its ends do not fully match the called genes, so a read error is possible. The chain is built from TRBV14 and TRBJ1-5, with D perhaps TRBD1 (5 bases). This CDR3 comprises 13 residues. CDR1 is SGHDN, CDR2 FVKESK, per germline. CDR3 DNA sequence: TGTGCCAGCAGTCAAGACAGCGATCAGCCCCAGCATTTT. It codes for CASSQDSDQPQHF.